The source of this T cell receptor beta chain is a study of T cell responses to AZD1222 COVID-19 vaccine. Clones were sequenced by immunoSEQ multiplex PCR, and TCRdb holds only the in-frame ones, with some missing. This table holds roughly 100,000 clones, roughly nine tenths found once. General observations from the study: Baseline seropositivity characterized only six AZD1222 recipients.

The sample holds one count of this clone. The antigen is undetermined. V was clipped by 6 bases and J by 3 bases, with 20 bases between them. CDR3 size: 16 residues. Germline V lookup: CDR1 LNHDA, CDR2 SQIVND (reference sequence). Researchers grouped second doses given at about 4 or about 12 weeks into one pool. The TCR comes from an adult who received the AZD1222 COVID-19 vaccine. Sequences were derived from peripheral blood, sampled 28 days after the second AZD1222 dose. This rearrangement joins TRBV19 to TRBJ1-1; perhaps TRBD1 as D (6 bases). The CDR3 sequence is CASSRNRVPGYTEAFF. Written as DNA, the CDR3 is TGTGCCAGTAGCAGAAACAGGGTTCCGGGGTACACTGAAGCTTTCTTT.